This T cell receptor beta chain was recovered during a study of T cells after yellow fever vaccination. Turning to the study itself: SMART-Seq v4 Ultra Low Input served to prepare low-cell-number fractions. General observations from the study: Most primary-vaccination clones recurred post-booster (approximately 96% CD4, about 87% CD8). The secondary response peaked faster, at day 5 versus 15, but was weaker. A small proportion of clonotypes was detected in both the CD4 and CD8 compartments.

TCRdb analysed the 5' RACE reads with MiXCR anew, one entry per CDR3 protein. The sample lists approximately 330,000 distinct CDR3 sequences, 4.1% occurring once. With 1 base removed from V and 9 bases from J, the gap between germline ends came to 16 bases. CDR3 length: 15 amino acids. Germline values: CDR1 SEHNR, CDR2 FQNEAQ (reference sequence). To note about this clonotype: Its matching antigen is unknown.

The chain carries TRBV7-9 and TRBJ2-4; the D is unclear. The clonotype was recovered from a man between 18 and 35 years old who received the YFV17D yellow fever vaccine. Sequenced here: PBMCs, sampled 5 days after the yellow fever booster vaccination. Written as DNA, the CDR3 is TGTGCCAGCAGCTTAGGTGTGGGCAGCATAGTCATTCAGTACTTC. Protein sequence: CASSLGVGSIVIQYF. The complete variable domain, with remaining parts taken from reference TRBV7-9 and TRBJ2-4, reads DTGVSQNPRHKITKRGQNVTFRCDPISEHNRLYWYRQTLGQGPEFLTYFQNEAQLEKSRLLSDRFSAERPKGSFSTLEIQRTEQGDSAMYLCASSLGVGSIVIQYFGAGTRLSVL.